The 27 T cell receptor beta chains listed next were all sequenced from one sample in a study of T-cell reconstitution after alpha-beta-depleted transplantation in children. Unique molecular identifiers were incorporated into the prepared TCRbeta library. TCRdb used MiXCR to reprocess the PCR reads, holding one entry per CDR3 protein. The repertoire holds some 310,000 distinct CDR3 sequences, with 23% as singletons. Sample: PBMCs, mostly from graft donor cells, taken 180 days after TCRalphabeta/CD19-depleted stem cell transplant. The receptors stem from a male patient younger than 18 who had a stem cell transplant for acute lymphoblastic leukemia, so the T cells may come from the graft donor.

This clonotype was recorded a few times. The V gene is TRBV20-1, the J gene TRBJ2-7; 13 bases fit TRBD2. Germline assignment: CDR1 DFQATT and CDR2 SNEGSKA (reference sequence). After removal of 5 bases from V and 1 base from J, the junction contained 20 bases not matched to a gene. The CDR3 has 20 residues. This CDR3 is CSADPGLAGNRQSGSYEQYF. DNA of the CDR3: TGCAGTGCTGATCCGGGACTAGCGGGGAACCGTCAATCGGGTTCCTACGAGCAGTACTTC.

The V and J genes are TRBV7-9 and TRBJ2-5; 8 bases fit TRBD1. The length of the CDR3 is 14 residues. The germline V gene has CDR1 SEHNR and CDR2 FQNEAQ (reference sequence). With 4 bases clipped from V and 2 bases from J, the junction kept 3 bases outside the gene matches. CDR3 in amino acids: CASSWTGPQETQYF. CDR3 DNA sequence: TGTGCCAGCAGCTGGACAGGGCCGCAAGAGACCCAGTACTTC.

In this sample, this clonotype turned up a few times. This sequence joins TRBV7-6 and TRBJ2-5; D is ambiguous. This CDR3 is 12 amino acids long. The germline V and J ends were trimmed by 2 bases and 5 bases, with 6 bases remaining between them. The germline gives CDR1 SGHVS, CDR2 FNYEAQ. The CDR3 loop is CASSLWAETQYF. The CDR3 nucleotides read TGTGCCAGCAGCTTATGGGCTGAGACCCAGTACTTC.

This clonotype was seen a handful of times. This chain uses TRBV6-5 with TRBJ2-7; D is undetermined. V lost 0 bases, J lost 1 base, and 7 bases lay in between. Looked up from germline, CDR1 is MNHEY and CDR2 is SVGAGI. This CDR3 is built from 14 residues. DNA for the CDR3: TGTGCCAGCAGTTACTCCTTTGGATCCTACGAGCAGTACTTC. It is translated as CASSYSFGSYEQYF.

The CDR3 protein is CASSLDNPETQYF. The CDR3 nucleotides read TGTGCCAGCAGTTTAGACAACCCGGAGACCCAGTACTTC. This chain links TRBV28 with TRBJ2-5; the D is unclear. The germline gives CDR1 MDHEN, CDR2 SYDVKM. The CDR3 is 13 residues long. V lost 2 bases and J lost 5, with 9 bases in between.

The chain joins TRBV4-1 to TRBJ2-5, with D unclear. V was pared by 1 base and J by 4 bases, with 10 bases between. This CDR3 contains 14 residues. Per the germline V gene, CDR1 is MGHRA and CDR2 is YSYEKL. In nucleotides, the CDR3 is TGCGCCAGCAGCCAAGGAGACTTAACAGAGACCCAGTACTTC. This codes for CASSQGDLTETQYF.

The rearrangement uses TRBV27 and TRBJ2-5; 7 bases map to TRBD2. V gave up 4 bases and J gave up 0 bases; unmatched junction bases: 5. Germline CDR1 reads MNHEY; CDR2 reads SMNVEV (reference sequence). The length of the CDR3 is 15 residues. The CDR3, as DNA: TGTGCCAGCAGTTATAGCGGGTTGTACCAAGAGACCCAGTACTTC. Amino acid sequence: CASSYSGLYQETQYF.

This clonotype was picked up a small number of times. V is TRBV18 and J is TRBJ1-5; maybe TRBD1 (6 bases). The V end lost 6 bases, the J end lost 7 bases, and 22 bases lay between the germline ends. The CDR3 length is 16 residues. Germline CDR1 is KGHSH and CDR2 is LQKENI. The CDR3 DNA sequence: TGTGCCAGCTCGCCCAGGGACGTCTCTAGGGGGCAGCCCCAGCATTTT. Translated: CASSPRDVSRGQPQHF.

V is TRBV7-9 and J is TRBJ2-7; possible D gene TRBD1, 6 bases. The CDR3 extends over 14 amino acids. Per the germline V gene, CDR1 is SEHNR and CDR2 is FQNEAQ (reference sequence). The V end was cut by 4 bases, the J end by 3 bases, with 13 bases between. The CDR3 DNA reads TGTGCCAGCAGCTACAGGGACGAGCGCTACGAGCAGTACTTC. Protein product: CASSYRDERYEQYF.

V is TRBV4-1 and J is TRBJ1-5; perhaps TRBD1 as D (5 bases). CDR3 size: 16 residues. Germline V gives CDR1 MGHRA, CDR2 YSYEKL. V was shortened by 3 bases and J by 7 bases, with 19 bases between the two germline ends. The CDR3 here is CASSHPGPRVVQPQHF. In nucleotides, the CDR3 is TGCGCCAGCAGCCATCCTGGACCCAGGGTCGTACAGCCCCAGCATTTT.

V and J are TRBV3-1 and TRBJ2-2; the D is unclear. CDR1 is LGHDT, CDR2 YNNKEL, per germline (reference sequence). This CDR3 comprises 19 residues. V shed 0 bases and J shed 3 bases, with 20 bases lying between them. The CDR3: CASSQDRGVDFIYTGELFF. The CDR3 nucleotides are TGTGCCAGCAGCCAAGATCGCGGAGTGGATTTTATTTACACCGGGGAGCTGTTTTTT.

This chain links TRBV11-2 with TRBJ1-3; 7 positions match TRBD1. Germline assignment: CDR1 SGHAT and CDR2 FQNNGV. The V gene end was trimmed by 3 bases and the J gene end by 16 bases; junction bases not matched to a gene: 18. The length of the CDR3 is 15 residues. CDR3 protein: CASSLGLVGDREIYF. The CDR3 DNA reads as TGTGCCAGCAGCTTGGGCCTAGTCGGAGACAGGGAAATCTATTTT.

This chain uses TRBV5-5 with TRBJ2-7; D gene uncertain. This CDR3 comprises 12 residues. Germline V CDR1 and CDR2: SGHKS, YYEKEE (reference sequence). The V end lost 7 bases, the J end lost 2 bases, and 10 bases lay between the germline ends. DNA of the CDR3: TGTGCCAGCCGTAAGGGTCCCTACGAGCAGTACTTC. This translates into CASRKGPYEQYF. Based on the CDR3 plus reference TRBV5-5 and TRBJ2-7, the full variable domain is DAGVTQSPTHLIKTRGQQVTLRCSPISGHKSVSWYQQVLGQGPQFIFQYYEKEERGRGNFPDRFSARQFPNYSSELNVNALLLGDSALYLCASRKGPYEQYFGPGTRLTVT.

This chain joins TRBV24-1 and TRBJ2-1; D perhaps matches TRBD1 (5 bases). V lost 0 bases to trimming and J lost 2 bases, with 7 bases between them. The CDR3 has 15 amino acids. Germline assignment: CDR1 KGHDR and CDR2 SFDVKD. The CDR3: CATSDLPGTYNEQFF. The CDR3, as DNA: TGTGCCACCAGTGATTTGCCAGGGACCTACAATGAGCAGTTCTTC.

This chain uses TRBV29-1 with TRBJ2-7, with D possibly TRBD2 on 5 matching bases. Trimming removed 7 bases from V and 0 bases from J, with 10 bases in between. This CDR3 has 12 residues. The V gene's germline CDR1 is SQVTM and CDR2 ANQGSEA. CDR3 DNA sequence: TGCAGCGGGAGGACGGACTCCTACGAGCAGTACTTC. Amino acid sequence: CSGRTDSYEQYF.

The V call is TRBV5-1, the J call TRBJ2-3; the match to TRBD2 covers 9 bases. Germline CDR1 SGHRS, CDR2 YFSETQ. This CDR3 region has 17 residues. V was clipped by 0 bases and J by 5 bases; unmatched bases: 10. This CDR3 is CASSLVGGRAKGDTQYF. The CDR3, as DNA: TGCGCCAGCAGCTTGGTAGGCGGGAGGGCCAAGGGAGATACGCAGTATTTT.

The V gene is TRBV5-1, the J gene TRBJ2-5; D remains ambiguous. Germline V lookup: CDR1 SGHRS, CDR2 YFSETQ. This CDR3 region has 22 residues. V lost 3 bases and J 4 bases, leaving 37 bases between the germline ends. CDR3 in amino acids: CASSSRAGSTFSRSGLRETQYF. CDR3 nucleotide sequence: TGCGCCAGCAGCTCCCGCGCCGGGTCCACTTTCAGCCGCTCAGGCCTTCGAGAGACCCAGTACTTC. Supplemented by reference TRBV5-1 and TRBJ2-5, the full variable domain reads KAGVTQTPRYLIKTRGQQVTLSCSPISGHRSVSWYQQTPGQGLQFLFEYFSETQRNKGNFPGRFSGRQFSNSRSEMNVSTLELGDSALYLCASSSRAGSTFSRSGLRETQYFGPGTRLLVL.

The table lists this clonotype with a few counts. The V and J genes are TRBV7-8 and TRBJ2-7; 11 bases fit TRBD2. There are 15 residues in the CDR3. CDR1 and CDR2 from the germline V gene are SGHVS and FQNEAQ. The ends lost 4 bases at V and 2 bases at J; junction bases unmatched: 4. The CDR3 DNA follows: TGTGCCAGCAGCTGGCGACTAGCGGGGACCTACGAGCAGTACTTC. It encodes CASSWRLAGTYEQYF.

V and J are TRBV25-1 and TRBJ2-3, with 7 bases identical to TRBD1. J was trimmed by 2 bases and V by 8 bases; bases with no gene match: 7. The length of the CDR3 is 14 residues. CDR1 and CDR2 from the germline V gene are MGHDK and SYGVNS. The CDR3 nucleotides are TGTGCCAGCCGCGCCGACAGGGACACAGATACGCAGTATTTT. Residues: CASRADRDTDTQYF.

This chain links TRBV12-3 or TRBV12-4 with TRBJ1-2; no reliable D call. Trimming took 3 bases from V and 1 from J, leaving 6 bases between them. CDR3 length: 13 amino acids. The CDR3 region is CASSFGNNYGYTF. CDR3 coding DNA: TGTGCCAGCAGTTTCGGTAATAACTATGGCTACACCTTC.

The CDR3 DNA reads as TGTGCCAGCAGAACCGGGACAGGCCGAATTAATGAAAAACTGTTTTTT. Its translation is CASRTGTGRINEKLFF. The chain uses TRBV6-1 and TRBJ1-4, with 8 bases aligning to TRBD1. V shed 6 bases, J shed 4 bases, and the junction held 10 bases outside the gene matches. This CDR3 spans 16 amino acids. The germline gives CDR1 MNHNS, CDR2 SASEGT.

The chain couples TRBV3-1 to TRBJ2-3, with 12 bases aligning to TRBD2. The germline CDR1 and CDR2 sequences are LGHDT and YNNKEL (reference sequence). The CDR3 has 18 residues. J lost 4 bases, V lost 4 bases, and 12 bases had no gene match. CDR3 coding DNA: TGTGCCAGCAGCCGGGGCTGGGGGCTAGCGGGAGGGGCAGATACGCAGTATTTT. It specifies CASSRGWGLAGGADTQYF.

The CDR3 DNA reads as TGTGCCAGCAGTTACTCGATACTAGCGGGTACCGGGGAGCTGTTTTTT. This gives the protein CASSYSILAGTGELFF. This chain uses TRBV6-5 with TRBJ2-2; 9 bases map to TRBD2. Germline V lookup: CDR1 MNHEY, CDR2 SVGAGI. V lost 0 bases and J lost 5; bases outside the gene matches: 4. This CDR3 is 16 amino acids long.

The rearrangement uses TRBV12-2 and TRBJ2-1; TRBD2 is taken as the D call from the table, unchecked against the DNA. TRBV12-2 is designated a pseudogene. The CDR3 totals 20 residues. CDR3 DNA sequence: TGTGCAAGTCGCAAACTCTTGACTAGCGGGAGGATGCGTATTAACAATGAGCAGTTCTTC. It codes for CASRKLLTSGRMRINNEQFF.

This clonotype was seen a handful of times. This rearrangement joins TRBV20-1 to TRBJ2-1; TRBD2 agrees at 10 bases. The V gene's germline CDR1 is DFQATT and CDR2 SNEGSKA (reference sequence). There are 14 residues in the CDR3. V gave up 2 bases and J gave up 7 bases; unmatched junction bases: 5. As DNA, the CDR3 is TGCAGTGCTAGACCTAGCGGGAGATGGAATGAGCAGTTCTTC. Its protein is CSARPSGRWNEQFF.

The V and J genes are TRBV12-3 or TRBV12-4 and TRBJ1-2, with 9 bases matching TRBD1. The CDR3 has 13 amino acids. V lost 6 bases, J lost 7 bases, and 6 bases stayed unmatched. CDR3 bases: TGTGCCAGCAGAAAAACAGGGGGCGGTGGCTACACCTTC. It codes for CASRKTGGGGYTF.

This clonotype has more than one count but fewer than ten. The chain combines TRBV4-2 with TRBJ2-4; TRBD2 aligns across 11 bases. The V gene end was trimmed by 0 bases and the J gene end by 2 bases; junction bases not matched to a gene: 3. Germline-derived CDR1 and CDR2 are LGHNA and YNFKEQ. The CDR3 is 17 amino acids. CDR3 region: CASSQDLTSGTKNIQYF. Written as DNA, the CDR3 is TGTGCCAGCAGCCAAGACTTGACTAGCGGGACCAAAAACATTCAGTACTTC.